Shown below are 25 T cell receptor beta chains from a single sample sequenced in a study of CD8+ T cells in alopecia areata. Sample treatment: oral pan-JAK inhibitor, 5-10 mg twice daily. TCR sequencing used cDNA made by reverse transcription of extracted RNA. Method: immunoSEQ multiplex PCR; TCRdb's copy keeps in-frame clones and lacks some. This sample has around 110,000 clones, with roughly three fifths found just once. The sample here was CD8+ T cells sorted from blood, taken at week 24, from a patient treated with tofacitinib. All receptors come from a human donor with alopecia areata.

J is TRBJ1-2 and V is TRBV16; D is ambiguous. Germline V gene lookup returns CDR1 KGHSY and CDR2 FQNENV. V dropped 4 bases and J dropped 0 bases, with 9 bases sitting between them. The CDR3 is 14 amino acids. The CDR3 here is CASSPPAANYGYTF. The CDR3 nucleotides are TGTGCCAGCAGCCCGCCCGCAGCTAACTATGGCTACACCTTC.

This chain joins TRBV6-4 and TRBJ2-6; 11 bases fit TRBD1. The CDR3 sequence is 16 residues long. V was clipped by 6 bases and J by 0 bases; unmatched bases: 1. Per the germline V gene, CDR1 is MRHNA and CDR2 is SNTAGT. CDR3 coding DNA: TGTGCCAGCAGCGGGACAGGGGGCTCTGGGGCCAACGTCCTGACTTTC. Translation gives CASSGTGGSGANVLTF.

This chain connects TRBV9 to TRBJ2-3, with unresolved D. This CDR3 region has 15 residues. From germline, CDR1 is SGDLS and CDR2 YYNGEE. Trimming took 0 bases from V and 5 from J, leaving 13 bases between them. CDR3 bases: TGTGCCAGCAGCGTAGTTCCGAGCTCCGGAGATACGCAGTATTTT. It translates to CASSVVPSSGDTQYF.

The V and J genes are TRBV20-1 and TRBJ2-4; D remains unclear. This CDR3 contains 10 residues. V lost 7 bases to trimming and J lost 10 bases, with 11 bases between them. Germline V gene data show CDR1 as DFQATT and CDR2 as SNEGSKA (reference sequence). As DNA, the CDR3 is TGCAGTGTCCCGGGCAGTATTCAGTACTTC. Protein product: CSVPGSIQYF.

J is TRBJ2-7 and V is TRBV6-5; perhaps TRBD2 as D (6 bases). Germline-derived CDR1 and CDR2 are MNHEY and SVGAGI. The germline V and J ends were trimmed by 5 bases and 2 bases, with 13 bases remaining between them. CDR3 length: 14 amino acids. CDR3 residues: CASSPFGGAYEQYF. CDR3 in DNA: TGTGCCAGCAGTCCTTTTGGCGGGGCCTACGAGCAGTACTTC.

This chain uses TRBV30 with TRBJ1-1, with 9 bases fitting TRBD1. The CDR3 is 14 amino acids. Per germline, CDR1 GTSNPN and CDR2 SVGIG (reference sequence). V was clipped by 5 bases and J by 2 bases; unmatched bases: 6. The chain's CDR3 is CAWAGQGINTEAFF. The CDR3 nucleotides are TGTGCCTGGGCCGGACAGGGGATAAACACTGAAGCTTTCTTT.

The chain has TRBV6-5 and TRBJ1-1, with D perhaps TRBD1 (5 bases). Trimming took off 2 bases at V and 4 bases at J, with 8 bases between the two ends. The CDR3 contains 13 residues. Germline CDR1 is MNHEY and CDR2 is SVGAGI. CDR3 region: CASSYTGGTEAFF. The CDR3 nucleotides read TGTGCCAGCAGTTACACCGGGGGCACTGAAGCTTTCTTT.

V gene TRBV9 combines with J gene TRBJ2-2, with 11 bases that match TRBD2. From germline, CDR1 is SGDLS and CDR2 YYNGEE. With V trimmed by 4 bases and J by 1 base, 12 bases remained unmatched. The CDR3 is made up of 19 amino acids. The CDR3 loop is CASSYPQGLAGGNTGELFF. CDR3 sequence (DNA): TGTGCCAGCAGCTACCCTCAGGGGCTAGCGGGGGGGAACACCGGGGAGCTGTTTTTT.

This clone was found a few times. CDR3 nucleotides: TGTGCCAGCAGCCCAAATCGAGGGCAGGGTGTTGGCGAGCAGTACTTC. Translating it yields CASSPNRGQGVGEQYF. This chain connects TRBV11-2 to TRBJ2-7; D possibly matches TRBD1 or TRBD2 (5 bases each). Trimming left V 5 bases short and J 6 bases short, with 23 bases between. Germline V gives CDR1 SGHAT, CDR2 FQNNGV. This CDR3 region has 16 residues. Variable domain in full (rest from reference TRBV11-2 and TRBJ2-7): EAGVAQSPRYKIIEKRQSVAFWCNPISGHATLYWYQQILGQGPKLLIQFQNNGVVDDSQLPKDRFSAERLKGVDSTLKIQPAKLEDSAVYLCASSPNRGQGVGEQYFGPGTRLTVT.

This chain connects TRBV29-1 to TRBJ1-1; no reliable D call. The CDR3 extends over 11 amino acids. V lost 4 bases and J 5 bases, leaving 8 bases between the germline ends. CDR1 and CDR2 (germline): SQVTM, ANQGSEA. This CDR3 reads CSVGRTTEAFF. As DNA, the CDR3 is TGCAGCGTTGGGCGGACGACTGAAGCTTTCTTT.

Note on this clone: The final CDR3 position lacks the conserved phenylalanine or tryptophan, pointing to a likely read error. The DNA is left out, because the CDR3 cannot be placed on it with certainty; the CDR3 is given as TCRdb lists it. The chain recombines TRBV5-6 with TRBJ1-1; no DNA check was done on the table's D call, TRBD1. Looked up from germline, CDR1 is SGHDT and CDR2 is YYEEEE. The CDR3 has 11 residues if both end residues are counted. CDR3 in amino acids: CASSLLGSLIM.

The J gene is TRBJ2-5, the V gene TRBV7-3; D is perhaps TRBD1 or TRBD2 (6 bases each). Germline CDR1 reads SGHTA; CDR2 reads FQGTGA. The CDR3 extends over 16 amino acids. Trimming removed 6 bases at V and 5 bases at J, with 22 bases between. The CDR3 is CASSSGIRGLQETQYF. The CDR3 DNA is TGTGCCAGCAGTAGTGGGATCCGGGGGCTCCAGGAGACCCAGTACTTC.

This chain joins TRBV5-1 and TRBJ1-2; 12 bases agree with TRBD1. V was clipped by 1 base and J by 4 bases; unmatched bases: 8. Germline-derived CDR1 and CDR2 are SGHRS and YFSETQ. The CDR3 spans 17 residues. The CDR3 DNA follows: TGCGCCAGCAGCTTGAAGGAGGGACAGGGGGCAGGCTATGGCTACACCTTC. Translating gives CASSLKEGQGAGYGYTF.

V is TRBV6-5 and J is TRBJ1-3; 8 nucleotides line up with TRBD1. Germline V gene lookup returns CDR1 MNHEY and CDR2 SVGAGI. The CDR3 is 14 amino acids. V shed 4 bases, J shed 6 bases, and the junction held 5 bases outside the gene matches. CDR3 DNA: TGTGCCAGCAGTTTGGGACAGGTGGAAAACACCATATATTTT. This translates into CASSLGQVENTIYF.

This chain uses TRBV7-6 with TRBJ1-5, with D maybe TRBD1 (6 bases). Germline V gene data show CDR1 as SGHVS and CDR2 as FNYEAQ. The CDR3 runs to 15 residues. V was pared by 3 bases and J by 3 bases, with 12 bases between. CDR3 protein: CASSFGRGHNQPQHF. The CDR3 DNA follows: TGTGCCAGCAGCTTCGGCAGGGGTCACAATCAGCCCCAGCATTTT.

V usage is TRBV6-5 and J usage is TRBJ2-1; perhaps D is TRBD1 or TRBD2 (6 bases each). Trimming took off 4 bases at V and 7 bases at J, with 14 bases between the two ends. CDR1 is MNHEY and CDR2 is SVGAGI in the germline V gene. This CDR3 has 14 amino acids. The chain's CDR3 is CASSLRGALNEQFF. CDR3 nucleotides: TGTGCCAGCAGTTTAAGGGGGGCTTTGAATGAGCAGTTCTTC.

This rearrangement joins TRBV5-6 to TRBJ1-5; D uncertain. The length of the CDR3 is 13 residues. V lost 4 bases and J 2 bases, leaving 7 bases between the germline ends. Germline V CDR1 and CDR2: SGHDT, YYEEEE. CDR3 sequence (DNA): TGTGCCAGCAGCATTGACGGCAATCAGCCCCAGCATTTT. It translates to CASSIDGNQPQHF. Full variable domain (rest looked up from reference TRBV5-6 and TRBJ1-5): DAGVTQSPTHLIKTRGQQVTLRCSPKSGHDTVSWYQQALGQGPQFIFQYYEEEERQRGNFPDRFSGHQFPNYSSELNVNALLLGDSALYLCASSIDGNQPQHFGDGTRLSIL.

This clone showed up just a few times. V usage is TRBV13 and J usage is TRBJ2-5; perhaps TRBD2 as D (5 bases). The germline CDR1 and CDR2 sequences are PRHDT and FYEKMQ (reference sequence). The CDR3 spans 15 residues. V lost 4 bases to trimming and J lost 8 bases, with 20 bases between them. Here the CDR3 DNA reads TGTGCCAGCAGCTGGACTTCAAGATTCAAGAAAACCCAGTACTTC. Amino acid sequence: CASSWTSRFKKTQYF.

The chain links TRBV5-1 to TRBJ2-1; D is undetermined. V lost 0 bases to trimming and J lost 4 bases, with 17 bases between them. The CDR3 totals 17 residues. Germline V gene data show CDR1 as SGHRS and CDR2 as YFSETQ. The DNA of the CDR3 is TGCGCCAGCAGCTTGGGTCCGGCAGGTATGGTTTACAATGAGCAGTTCTTC. As protein: CASSLGPAGMVYNEQFF.

This clone was seen a few times. The same CDR3 can be traced to other DNA sequences in this sample. The rearrangement links TRBV13 to TRBJ2-3; no clear D. The length of the CDR3 is 12 residues. Germline loops: CDR1 PRHDT, CDR2 FYEKMQ (reference sequence). V lost 1 base to trimming and J lost 6 bases, with 5 bases between them. CDR3 DNA: TGTGCCAGCAGCTTAGATGGGGATACGCAGTATTTT. This translates into CASSLDGDTQYF.

The gene calls are TRBV30 and TRBJ2-7; 11 nucleotides align to TRBD2. Germline CDR1 and CDR2: GTSNPN and SVGIG (reference sequence). V lost 5 bases, J lost 4 bases, and 7 bases stayed unmatched. CDR3 length equals 14 residues. The DNA of the CDR3 is TGTGCCTGGGGAACACTAGCGGGGGAATACGAGCAGTACTTC. Residues: CAWGTLAGEYEQYF. The full variable domain, completed using reference TRBV30 and TRBJ2-7, is SQTIHQWPATLVQPVGSPLSLECTVEGTSNPNLYWYRQAAGRGLQLLFYSVGIGQISSEVPQNLSASRPQDRQFILSSKKLLLSDSGFYLCAWGTLAGEYEQYFGPGTRLTVT.

In regard to this clone: A read error is the likely source, as a far larger clone sits one nucleotide away. This chain joins TRBV2 and TRBJ2-3; 10 nucleotides align to TRBD2. From germline, CDR1 is SNHLY and CDR2 FYNNEI. The CDR3 spans 15 residues. After removal of 2 bases from V and 2 bases from J, the junction contained 1 base not matched to a gene. CDR3 in DNA: TGTGCCAGCAGTGAAAGCGGGGGGGCCACAGATACGCAGTATTTT. Translating gives CASSESGGATDTQYF.

This rearrangement joins TRBV29-1 to TRBJ2-1; a weak D match, TRBD2 (5 bases). The germline V gene encodes CDR1 SQVTM and CDR2 ANQGSEA. This CDR3 is built from 10 residues. V lost 4 bases, J lost 14 bases, and 12 bases lay in between. CDR3 sequence (DNA): TGCAGCGTTGTTCCCCCGGAGGAGTTCTTC. Its protein product is CSVVPPEEFF.

V gene TRBV2 combines with J gene TRBJ2-2; no clear D gene. Looked up from germline, CDR1 is SNHLY and CDR2 is FYNNEI. V gave up 7 bases and J gave up 0 bases, with 9 bases separating them. The CDR3 is made up of 14 amino acids. The CDR3 loop is CASIWFPNTGELFF. DNA for the CDR3: TGTGCCAGCATTTGGTTCCCGAACACCGGGGAGCTGTTTTTT.

The chain uses TRBV6-5 and TRBJ1-1, with 8 bases aligning to TRBD1. Germline CDR1 and CDR2: MNHEY and SVGAGI. V lost 2 bases to trimming and J lost 1 base; unmatched junction nucleotides: 6. There are 16 residues in the CDR3. The CDR3 bases are TGTGCCAGCAGTTACCTTAGAGGACAGGGGAACACTGAAGCTTTCTTT. Translation gives CASSYLRGQGNTEAFF.